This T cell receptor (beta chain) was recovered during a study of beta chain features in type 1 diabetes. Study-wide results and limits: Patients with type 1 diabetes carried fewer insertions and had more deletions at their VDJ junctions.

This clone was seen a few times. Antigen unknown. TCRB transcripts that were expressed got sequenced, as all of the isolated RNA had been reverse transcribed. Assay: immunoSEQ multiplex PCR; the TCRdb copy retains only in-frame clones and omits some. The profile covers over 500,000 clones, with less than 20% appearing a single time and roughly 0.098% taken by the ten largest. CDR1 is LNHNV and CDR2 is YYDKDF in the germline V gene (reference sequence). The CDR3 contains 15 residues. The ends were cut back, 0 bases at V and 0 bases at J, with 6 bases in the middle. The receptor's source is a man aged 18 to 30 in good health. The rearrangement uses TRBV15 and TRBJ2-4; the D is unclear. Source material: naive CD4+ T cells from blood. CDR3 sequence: CATSRDLLAKNIQYF. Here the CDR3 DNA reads TGTGCCACCAGCAGAGATCTACTAGCCAAAAACATTCAGTACTTC.